This T cell receptor (beta chain) derives from a study of OX40 agonist ivuxolimab in advanced cancers. The length of the CDR3 is 14 residues. The germline CDR1 and CDR2 sequences are LNHDA and SQIVND (reference sequence). V lost 5 bases to trimming and J lost 0 bases, with 8 bases between them. The method was immunoSEQ multiplex PCR; TCRdb's version includes in-frame clones alone and lacks a portion of them. Counted here are 30,000 to 40,000 clones, over 85% occurring once; the ten biggest clones make up about 25%. The chain links TRBV19 to TRBJ2-1; tentatively, D is TRBD2 (5 bases). The starting material was CD4+ or CD8+ T cells sorted from blood, obtained in a trial of the OX40 agonist ivuxolimab. This receptor was taken from an adult with an advanced solid tumor such as melanoma, head and neck, liver or kidney cancer. The CDR3 here is CASSPTSSYNEQFF. The CDR3 nucleotides are TGTGCCAGTAGTCCTACTAGCTCCTACAATGAGCAGTTCTTC.